This entry describes one T cell receptor beta chain. Amplified regions were TCR beta CDR3 sequences from RNA transcripts. In the first-round RT-PCR of the TCR CDR3, the HTBI primer set was used. TCRdb itself ran the multiplex PCR reads through MiXCR, one entry per CDR3 protein. The table shows about 400,000 distinct CDR3 sequences, with 11% to 15% occurring only once. This sample was included in a study of T cells in Graves' hyperthyroidism and ophthalmopathy. Lactation, pregnancy, other autoimmune disease or uncontrolled infection led to exclusion of patients. The CDR3 extends over 14 amino acids. The V and J ends lost 3 bases and 9 bases, in that order; junction bases with no gene match: 6. Germline CDR1 reads SGHDN; CDR2 reads FVKESK.

This clonotype was obtained from a man over 45 with Graves' ophthalmopathy. The sample was blood. V gene TRBV14 combines with J gene TRBJ1-5; 9 bases are a match to TRBD1. Written as DNA, the CDR3 is TGTGCCAGCAGCCACCCGGGACAGGGTTCGCCCCAGCATTTT. It is translated as CASSHPGQGSPQHF.